This record looks at one T cell receptor (beta chain) sequence and its context. As defined, naive CD8 cells were CD45RO-negative and positively selected for CCR7, with terminally differentiated effector memory CD45RA+ cells excluded. The study drew all its donors from Caucasian adults living in Nashville, Tennessee. This CDR3 spans 13 amino acids. Germline V CDR1 and CDR2: MDHEN, SYDVKM. V lost 6 bases to trimming and J lost 1 base, with 8 bases between them. How the authors handled the data: From ImmunoSEQ came sequences covering only the junction and carrying no quality scores, so filtering differed. TCRdb's copy holds only in-frame clones and misses some; the assay was immunoSEQ multiplex PCR. That table supplies the V and J calls and clone size; D and trimming were determined from the DNA. The sample lists about 2.1 million clones; about 93% were seen once. This record belongs to a study of shared clonotypes between healthy human individuals. Looking at the study overall: CD4 naive and CD4 memory each took three plates per donor, while CD8 naive took two and CD8 memory one.

The chain has TRBV28 and TRBJ2-3; unclear D gene. The sample comprised naive CD8+ T cells from PBMCs. This clonotype was obtained from a man in his late teens or twenties in good health. Some clones in this sample may be carry-over from other donors' samples. CDR3 coding DNA: TGTGCCAGCAGGTGGCAGGGCACAGATACGCAGTATTTT. The encoded protein is CASRWQGTDTQYF.